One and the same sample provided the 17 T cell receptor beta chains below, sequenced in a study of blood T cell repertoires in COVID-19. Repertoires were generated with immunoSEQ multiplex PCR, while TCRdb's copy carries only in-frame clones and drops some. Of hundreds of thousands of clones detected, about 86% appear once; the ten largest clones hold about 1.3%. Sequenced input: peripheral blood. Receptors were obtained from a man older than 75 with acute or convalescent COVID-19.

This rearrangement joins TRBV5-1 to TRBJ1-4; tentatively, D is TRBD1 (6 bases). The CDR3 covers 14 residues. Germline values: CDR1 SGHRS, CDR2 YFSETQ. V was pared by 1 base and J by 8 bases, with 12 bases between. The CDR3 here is CASSLTAGDEKLFF. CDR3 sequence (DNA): TGCGCCAGCAGCTTGACGGCAGGGGACGAAAAACTGTTTTTT.

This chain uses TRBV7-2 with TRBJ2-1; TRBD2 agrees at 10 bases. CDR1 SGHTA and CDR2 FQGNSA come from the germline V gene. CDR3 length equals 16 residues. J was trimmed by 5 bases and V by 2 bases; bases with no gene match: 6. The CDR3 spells CASSLSTSGFDNEQFF. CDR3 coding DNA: TGTGCCAGCAGCTTATCGACTAGCGGGTTCGACAATGAGCAGTTCTTC.

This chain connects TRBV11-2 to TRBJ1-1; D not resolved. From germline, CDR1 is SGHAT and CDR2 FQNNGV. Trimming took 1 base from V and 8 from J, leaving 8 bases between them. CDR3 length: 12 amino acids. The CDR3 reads CASSLVRGEAFF. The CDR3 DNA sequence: TGTGCCAGCAGCTTAGTGAGAGGGGAAGCTTTCTTT.

CDR3 sequence: CASRLQGAFYNEQFF. In DNA, the CDR3 is TGTGCCAGCAGGCTACAGGGGGCGTTCTACAATGAGCAGTTCTTC. The chain recombines TRBV27 with TRBJ2-1; 9 nucleotides align to TRBD1. Germline CDR1 is MNHEY and CDR2 is SMNVEV (reference sequence). The CDR3 sequence is 15 residues long. The junction had 6 bases not matched to a gene; V was cut back by 6 bases and J by 3 bases.

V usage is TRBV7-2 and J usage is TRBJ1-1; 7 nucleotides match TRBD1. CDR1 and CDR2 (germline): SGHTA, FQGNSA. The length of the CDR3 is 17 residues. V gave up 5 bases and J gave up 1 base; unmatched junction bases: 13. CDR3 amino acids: CASSPTGYRTGNTEAFF. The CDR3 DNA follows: TGTGCCAGCAGCCCAACCGGTTATCGGACAGGGAACACTGAAGCTTTCTTT.

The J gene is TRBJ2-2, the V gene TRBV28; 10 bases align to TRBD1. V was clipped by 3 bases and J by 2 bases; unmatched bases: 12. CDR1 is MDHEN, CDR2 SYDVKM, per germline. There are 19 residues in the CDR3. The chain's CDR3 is CASSFNARDRGLNTGELFF. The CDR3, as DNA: TGTGCCAGCAGTTTCAACGCCAGGGACAGGGGCCTAAACACCGGGGAGCTGTTTTTT.

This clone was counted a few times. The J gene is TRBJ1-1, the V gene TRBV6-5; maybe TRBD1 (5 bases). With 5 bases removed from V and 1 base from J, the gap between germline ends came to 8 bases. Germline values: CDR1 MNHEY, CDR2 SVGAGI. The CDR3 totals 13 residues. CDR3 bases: TGTGCCAGCAGTCGGGGGGAGAACACTGAAGCTTTCTTT. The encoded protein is CASSRGENTEAFF.

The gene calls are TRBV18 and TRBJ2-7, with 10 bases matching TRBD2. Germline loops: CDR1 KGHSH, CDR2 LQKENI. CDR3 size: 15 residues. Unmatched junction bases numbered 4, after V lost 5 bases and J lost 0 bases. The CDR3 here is CASSTAGGSSYEQYF. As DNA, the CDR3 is TGTGCCAGCTCAACAGCGGGGGGGAGCTCCTACGAGCAGTACTTC.

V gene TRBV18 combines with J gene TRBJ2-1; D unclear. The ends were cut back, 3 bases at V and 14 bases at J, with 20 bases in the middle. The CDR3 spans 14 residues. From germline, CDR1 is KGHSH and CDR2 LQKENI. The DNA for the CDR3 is TGTGCCAGCTCACCGACCAACGGCCCTGGAGTGGAGTTCTTC. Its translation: CASSPTNGPGVEFF.

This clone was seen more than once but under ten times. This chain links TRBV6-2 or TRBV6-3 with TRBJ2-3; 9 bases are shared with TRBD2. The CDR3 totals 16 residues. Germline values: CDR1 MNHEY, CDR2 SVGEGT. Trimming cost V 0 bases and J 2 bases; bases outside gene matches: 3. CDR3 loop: CASSYSGGRATDTQYF. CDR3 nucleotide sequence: TGTGCCAGCAGTTACTCGGGCGGGAGGGCCACAGATACGCAGTATTTT.

The CDR3 sequence: CASSEPGQISTNEKLFF. CDR3 DNA: TGTGCCAGCAGTGAACCGGGACAGATTTCAACTAATGAAAAACTGTTTTTT. V usage is TRBV25-1 and J usage is TRBJ1-4, with TRBD1 matching 7 bases. The V and J ends lost 2 bases and 0 bases, in that order; junction bases with no gene match: 6. The CDR3 is 17 amino acids. CDR1 and CDR2 from the germline V gene are MGHDK and SYGVNS.

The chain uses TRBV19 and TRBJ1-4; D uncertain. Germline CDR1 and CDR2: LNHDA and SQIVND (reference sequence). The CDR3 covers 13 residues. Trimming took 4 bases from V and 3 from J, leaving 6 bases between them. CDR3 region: CASSRSANEKLFF. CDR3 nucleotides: TGTGCCAGTAGTAGGAGCGCTAATGAAAAACTGTTTTTT.

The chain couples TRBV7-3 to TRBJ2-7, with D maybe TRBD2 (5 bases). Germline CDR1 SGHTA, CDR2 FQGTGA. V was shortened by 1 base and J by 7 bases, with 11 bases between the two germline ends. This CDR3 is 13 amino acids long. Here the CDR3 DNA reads TGTGCCAGCAGCTTAATAGAGGGTCGGGAGCAGTACTTC. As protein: CASSLIEGREQYF.

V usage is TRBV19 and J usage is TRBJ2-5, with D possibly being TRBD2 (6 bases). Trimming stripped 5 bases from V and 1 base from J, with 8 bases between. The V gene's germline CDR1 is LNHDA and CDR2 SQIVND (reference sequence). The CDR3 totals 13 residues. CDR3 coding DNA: TGTGCCAGTAGTCGGCGGGGCCAAGAGACCCAGTACTTC. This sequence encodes CASSRRGQETQYF.

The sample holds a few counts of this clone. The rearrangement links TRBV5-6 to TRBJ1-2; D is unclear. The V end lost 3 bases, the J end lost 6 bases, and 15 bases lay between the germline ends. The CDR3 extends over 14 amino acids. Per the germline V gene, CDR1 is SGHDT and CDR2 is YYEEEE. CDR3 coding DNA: TGTGCCAGCAGCTCCCTCCGGGAAGGCGATGGCTACACCTTC. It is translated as CASSSLREGDGYTF. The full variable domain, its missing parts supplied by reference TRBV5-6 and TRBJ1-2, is DAGVTQSPTHLIKTRGQQVTLRCSPKSGHDTVSWYQQALGQGPQFIFQYYEEEERQRGNFPDRFSGHQFPNYSSELNVNALLLGDSALYLCASSSLREGDGYTFGSGTRLTVV.

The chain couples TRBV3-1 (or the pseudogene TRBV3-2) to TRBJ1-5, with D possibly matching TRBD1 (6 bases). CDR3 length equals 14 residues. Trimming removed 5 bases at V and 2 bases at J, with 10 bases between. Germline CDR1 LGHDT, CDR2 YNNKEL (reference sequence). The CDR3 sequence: CASSRGHRNQPQHF. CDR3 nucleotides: TGTGCCAGCAGCAGGGGACACCGCAATCAGCCCCAGCATTTT.

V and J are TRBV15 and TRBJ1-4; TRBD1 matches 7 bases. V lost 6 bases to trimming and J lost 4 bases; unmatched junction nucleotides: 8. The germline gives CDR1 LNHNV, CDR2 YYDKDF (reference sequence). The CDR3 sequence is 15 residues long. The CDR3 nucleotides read TGTGCCACCAGAGTGAGGGGACAGTATAATGAAAAACTGTTTTTT. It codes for CATRVRGQYNEKLFF. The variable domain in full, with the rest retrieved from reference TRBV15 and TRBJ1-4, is DAMVIQNPRYQVTQFGKPVTLSCSQTLNHNVMYWYQQKSSQAPKLLFHYYDKDFNNEADTPDNFQSRRPNTSFCFLDIRSPGLGDTAMYLCATRVRGQYNEKLFFGSGTQLSVL.